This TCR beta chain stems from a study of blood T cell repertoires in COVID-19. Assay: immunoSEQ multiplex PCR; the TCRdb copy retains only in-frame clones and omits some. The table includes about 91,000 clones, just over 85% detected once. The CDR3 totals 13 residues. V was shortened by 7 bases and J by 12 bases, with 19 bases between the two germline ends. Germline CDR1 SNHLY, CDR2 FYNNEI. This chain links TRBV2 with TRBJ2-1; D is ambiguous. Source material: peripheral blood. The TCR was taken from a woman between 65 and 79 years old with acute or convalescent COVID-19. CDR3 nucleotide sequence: TGTGCCAGCACCATGGGCCAGGCCGACGGGCAGTTCTTC. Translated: CASTMGQADGQFF.